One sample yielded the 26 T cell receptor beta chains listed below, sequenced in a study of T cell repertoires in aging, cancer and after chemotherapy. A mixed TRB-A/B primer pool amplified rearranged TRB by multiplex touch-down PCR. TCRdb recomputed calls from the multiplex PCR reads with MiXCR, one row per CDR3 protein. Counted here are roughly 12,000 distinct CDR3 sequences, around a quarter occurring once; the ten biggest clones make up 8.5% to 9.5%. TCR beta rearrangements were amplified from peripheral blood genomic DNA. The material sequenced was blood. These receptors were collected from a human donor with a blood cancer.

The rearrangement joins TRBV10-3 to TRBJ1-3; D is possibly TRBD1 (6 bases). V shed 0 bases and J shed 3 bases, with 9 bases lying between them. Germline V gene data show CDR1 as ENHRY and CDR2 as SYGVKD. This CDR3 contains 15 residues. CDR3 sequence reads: CAISESGALGNTIYF. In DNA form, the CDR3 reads TGTGCCATCAGTGAGTCGGGGGCCCTTGGAAACACCATATATTTT.

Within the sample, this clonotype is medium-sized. The CDR3 bases are TGTGCCAGCAGTTCGCGTAGCGGGGGGGCCGCGAATGAGCAGTTCTTC. It encodes CASSSRSGGAANEQFF. This chain links TRBV27 with TRBJ2-1; 11 nucleotides agree with TRBD2. V dropped 4 bases and J dropped 7; count of bases not matched to a gene: 9. Germline CDR1 reads MNHEY; CDR2 reads SMNVEV (reference sequence). The CDR3 spans 16 residues.

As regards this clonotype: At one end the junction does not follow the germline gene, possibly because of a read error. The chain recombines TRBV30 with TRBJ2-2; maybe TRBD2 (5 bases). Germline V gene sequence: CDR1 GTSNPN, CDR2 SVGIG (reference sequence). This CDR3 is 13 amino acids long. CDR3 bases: TGTGCCTGGGGTGTACGGCGGGCCGGGGAGCTGTTTTTT. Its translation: CAWGVRRAGELFF.

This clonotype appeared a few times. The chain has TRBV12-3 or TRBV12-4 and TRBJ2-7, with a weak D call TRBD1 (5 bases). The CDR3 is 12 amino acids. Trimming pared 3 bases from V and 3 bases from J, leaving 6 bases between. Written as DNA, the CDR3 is TGTGCCAGCAGTTTTACAGGCTACGAGCAGTACTTC. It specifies CASSFTGYEQYF.

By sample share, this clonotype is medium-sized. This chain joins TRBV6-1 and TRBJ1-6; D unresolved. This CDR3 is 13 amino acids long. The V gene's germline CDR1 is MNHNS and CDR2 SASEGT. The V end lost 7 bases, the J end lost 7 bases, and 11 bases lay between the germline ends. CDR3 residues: CASTPAPNSPLHF. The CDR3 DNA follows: TGTGCCAGCACCCCGGCCCCAAATTCACCCCTCCACTTT.

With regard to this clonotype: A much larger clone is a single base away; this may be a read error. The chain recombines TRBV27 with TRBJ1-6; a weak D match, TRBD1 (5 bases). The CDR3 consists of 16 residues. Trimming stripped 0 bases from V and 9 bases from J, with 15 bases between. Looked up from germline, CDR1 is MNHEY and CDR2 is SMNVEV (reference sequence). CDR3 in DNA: TGTGCCAGCAGTTTATCGAGAAAGGGCCAGGGTTCACCCCTCCACTTT. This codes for CASSLSRKGQGSPLHF.

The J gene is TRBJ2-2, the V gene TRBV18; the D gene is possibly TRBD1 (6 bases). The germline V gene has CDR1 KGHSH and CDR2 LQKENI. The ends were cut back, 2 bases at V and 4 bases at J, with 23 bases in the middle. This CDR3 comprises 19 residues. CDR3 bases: TGTGCCAGCTCACCATCGGAGACAGGTTCCCCCCTAGGCACCGGGGAGCTGTTTTTT. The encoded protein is CASSPSETGSPLGTGELFF.

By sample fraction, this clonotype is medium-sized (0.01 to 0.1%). DNA of the CDR3: TGTGCCAGCAGTGCCTCGCCCAGAAGCACCGGGGAGCTGTTTTTT. Translating gives CASSASPRSTGELFF. The rearrangement links TRBV6-5 to TRBJ2-2; D not resolved. This CDR3 is built from 15 residues. CDR1 is MNHEY, CDR2 SVGAGI, per germline. With 5 bases removed from V and 4 bases from J, the gap between germline ends came to 14 bases.

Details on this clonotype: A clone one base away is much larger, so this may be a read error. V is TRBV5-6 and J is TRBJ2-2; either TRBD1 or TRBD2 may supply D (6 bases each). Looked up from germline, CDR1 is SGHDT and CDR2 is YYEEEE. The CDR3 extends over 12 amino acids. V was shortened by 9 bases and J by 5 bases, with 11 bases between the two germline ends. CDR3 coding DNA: TGTGCCAACCGGGGGCGGACCGGGGAGCTGTTTTTT. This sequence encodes CANRGRTGELFF.

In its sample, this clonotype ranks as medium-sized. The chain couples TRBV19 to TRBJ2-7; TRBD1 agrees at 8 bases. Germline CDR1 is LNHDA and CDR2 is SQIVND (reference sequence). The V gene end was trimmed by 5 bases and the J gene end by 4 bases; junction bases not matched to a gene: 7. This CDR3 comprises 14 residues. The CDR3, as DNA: TGTGCCAGTAGTCGGACAGGGAAGGGGTACGAGCAGTACTTC. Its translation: CASSRTGKGYEQYF.

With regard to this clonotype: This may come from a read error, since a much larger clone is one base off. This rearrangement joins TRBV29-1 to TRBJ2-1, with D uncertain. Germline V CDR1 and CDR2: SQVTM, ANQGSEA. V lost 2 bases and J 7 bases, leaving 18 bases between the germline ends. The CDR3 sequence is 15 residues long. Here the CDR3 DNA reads TGCAGCGTTGAACAGGATGACCTAATAACAAATGAGCAGTTCTTC. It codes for CSVEQDDLITNEQFF.

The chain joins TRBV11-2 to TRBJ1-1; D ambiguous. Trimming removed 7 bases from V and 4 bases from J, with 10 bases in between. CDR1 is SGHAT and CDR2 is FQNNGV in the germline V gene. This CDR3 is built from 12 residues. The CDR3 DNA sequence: TGTGCCAGCACTGACACGATCACTGAAGCTTTCTTT. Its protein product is CASTDTITEAFF.

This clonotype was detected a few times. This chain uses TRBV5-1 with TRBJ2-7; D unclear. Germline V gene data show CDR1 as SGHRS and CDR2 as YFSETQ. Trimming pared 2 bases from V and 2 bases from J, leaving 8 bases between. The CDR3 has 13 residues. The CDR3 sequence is CASSFNRAYEQYF. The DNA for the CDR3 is TGCGCCAGCAGCTTTAACAGAGCCTACGAGCAGTACTTC.

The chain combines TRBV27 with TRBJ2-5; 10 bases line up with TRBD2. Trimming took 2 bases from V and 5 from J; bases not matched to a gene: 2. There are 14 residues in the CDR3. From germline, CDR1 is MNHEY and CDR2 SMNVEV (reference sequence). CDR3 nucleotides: TGTGCCAGCAGTTTAAGCGGGGGGGCTGAGACCCAGTACTTC. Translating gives CASSLSGGAETQYF.

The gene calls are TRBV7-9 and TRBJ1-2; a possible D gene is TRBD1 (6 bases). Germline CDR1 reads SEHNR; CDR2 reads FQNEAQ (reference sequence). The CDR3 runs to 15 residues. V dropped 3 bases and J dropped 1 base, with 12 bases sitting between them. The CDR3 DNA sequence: TGTGCCAGCAGCTTCGCTACAGGGAGTAACTATGGCTACACCTTC. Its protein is CASSFATGSNYGYTF.

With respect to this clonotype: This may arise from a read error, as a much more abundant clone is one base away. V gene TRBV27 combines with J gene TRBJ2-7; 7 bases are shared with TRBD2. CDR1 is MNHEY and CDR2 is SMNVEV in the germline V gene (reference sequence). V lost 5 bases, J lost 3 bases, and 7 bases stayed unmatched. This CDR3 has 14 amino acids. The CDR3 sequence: CASSEAGDRYEQYF. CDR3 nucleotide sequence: TGTGCCAGCAGTGAGGCGGGGGACCGCTACGAGCAGTACTTC.

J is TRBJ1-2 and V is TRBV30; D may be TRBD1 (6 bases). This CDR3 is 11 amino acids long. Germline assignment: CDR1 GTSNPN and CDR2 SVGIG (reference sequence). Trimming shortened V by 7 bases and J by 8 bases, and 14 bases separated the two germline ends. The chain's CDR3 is CASHRVGGYTF. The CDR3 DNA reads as TGTGCCTCACACAGGGTCGGGGGCTACACCTTC.

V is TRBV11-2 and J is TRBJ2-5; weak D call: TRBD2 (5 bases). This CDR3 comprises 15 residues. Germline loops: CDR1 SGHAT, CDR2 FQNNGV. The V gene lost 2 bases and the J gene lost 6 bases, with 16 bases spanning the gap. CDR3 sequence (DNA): TGTGCCAGCAGCTTAAATCGGGGAAAGGGTCAGACCCAGTACTTC. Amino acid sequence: CASSLNRGKGQTQYF.

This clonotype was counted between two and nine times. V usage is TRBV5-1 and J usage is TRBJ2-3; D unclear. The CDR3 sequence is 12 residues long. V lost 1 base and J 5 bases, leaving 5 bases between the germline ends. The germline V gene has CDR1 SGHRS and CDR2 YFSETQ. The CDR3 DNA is TGCGCCAGCAGCTTGTTAGGAGATACGCAGTATTTT. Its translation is CASSLLGDTQYF.

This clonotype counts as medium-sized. The CDR3 loop is CAITEENTGELFF. In DNA, the CDR3 is TGTGCCATCACCGAGGAGAACACCGGGGAGCTGTTTTTT. The gene calls are TRBV10-3 and TRBJ2-2; no clear D. Trimming cost V 7 bases and J 1 base, with 7 bases left between them. Germline V gene lookup returns CDR1 ENHRY and CDR2 SYGVKD. The CDR3 extends over 13 amino acids.

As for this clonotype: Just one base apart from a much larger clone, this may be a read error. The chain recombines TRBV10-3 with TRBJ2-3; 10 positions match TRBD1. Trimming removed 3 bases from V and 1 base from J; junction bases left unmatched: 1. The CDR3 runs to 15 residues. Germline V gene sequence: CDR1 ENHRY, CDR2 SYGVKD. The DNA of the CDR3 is TGTGCCATCAGTGACGGGACAGGGGGCACAGATACGCAGTATTTT. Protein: CAISDGTGGTDTQYF.

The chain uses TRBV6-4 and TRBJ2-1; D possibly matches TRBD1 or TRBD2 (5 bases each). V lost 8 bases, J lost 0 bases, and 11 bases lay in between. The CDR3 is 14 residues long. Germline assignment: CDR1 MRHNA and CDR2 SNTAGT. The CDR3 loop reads CASSEGLSYNEQFF. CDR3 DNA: TGTGCCAGCTCCGAGGGGCTCTCCTACAATGAGCAGTTCTTC.

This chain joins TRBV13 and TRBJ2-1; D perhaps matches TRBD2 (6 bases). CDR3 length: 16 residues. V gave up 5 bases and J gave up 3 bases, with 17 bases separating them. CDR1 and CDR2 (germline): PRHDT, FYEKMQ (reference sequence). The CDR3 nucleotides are TGTGCCAGCAGCCCCCGGACTACACCAATCTACAATGAGCAGTTCTTC. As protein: CASSPRTTPIYNEQFF.

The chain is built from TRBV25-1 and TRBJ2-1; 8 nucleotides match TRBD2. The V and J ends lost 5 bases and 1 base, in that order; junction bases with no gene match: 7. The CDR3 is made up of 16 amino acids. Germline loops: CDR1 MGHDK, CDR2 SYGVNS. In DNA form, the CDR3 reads TGTGCCAGCAGTTTCGATAGCGGGGAGTCCTACAATGAGCAGTTCTTC. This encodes CASSFDSGESYNEQFF.

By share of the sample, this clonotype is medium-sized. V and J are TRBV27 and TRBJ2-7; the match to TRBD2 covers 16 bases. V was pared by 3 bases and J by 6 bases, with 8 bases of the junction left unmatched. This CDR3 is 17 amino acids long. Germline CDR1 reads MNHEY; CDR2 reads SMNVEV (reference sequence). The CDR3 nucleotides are TGTGCCAGCAGTTTTTCGGGACTAGCGGGGGGGCCGGGCGAGCAGTACTTC. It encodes CASSFSGLAGGPGEQYF.

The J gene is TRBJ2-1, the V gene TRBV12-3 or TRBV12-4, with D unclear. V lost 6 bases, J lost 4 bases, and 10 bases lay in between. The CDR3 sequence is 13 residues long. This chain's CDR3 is CASSPTQYNEQFF. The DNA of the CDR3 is TGTGCCAGCAGCCCGACCCAGTACAATGAGCAGTTCTTC.